This T cell receptor (beta chain) was captured by sequencing in a study of beta chain features in type 1 diabetes. Findings and caveats of the study: VDJ junctions from patients with type 1 diabetes contained fewer insertions and more deletions.

In the case of this clone: Its antigen is not identified.

The germline gives CDR1 SGDLS, CDR2 YYNGEE. The V and J ends lost 5 bases and 2 bases, in that order; junction bases with no gene match: 13. The CDR3 covers 17 residues. Every isolated RNA sample was fully reverse transcribed, so sequencing captured expressed TCRB transcripts. The data were produced by immunoSEQ multiplex PCR, yet TCRdb's version contains in-frame clones alone and is incomplete. The profile shows 600,000 to 650,000 clones, roughly a sixth of them singletons. The chain recombines TRBV9 with TRBJ2-3; 8 bases map to TRBD2. This TCR was recovered from a man aged 18-30 years in good health. The sample consisted of naive CD4+ T cells from blood. In DNA, the CDR3 is TGTGCCAGCAGTCGTAGGACCGGGACTAGGGACACAGATACGCAGTATTTT. It yields the protein CASSRRTGTRDTDTQYF.